Each of the 8 T cell receptor beta chains below was sequenced from the same sample in a study of glioma-infiltrating T cells after dendritic cell vaccination. This table comes from immunoSEQ multiplex PCR, and its TCRdb copy is limited to in-frame clones, with some not included. Here the sample spans about 50,000 clones, about 85% being singletons. Sample: blood, taken before dendritic cell vaccination. These receptors came from a human donor with glioblastoma.

The chain carries TRBV7-2 and TRBJ2-3; perhaps TRBD2 as D (6 bases). Germline V gene data show CDR1 as SGHTA and CDR2 as FQGNSA. The CDR3 extends over 15 amino acids. The V and J ends lost 1 base and 9 bases respectively, with 17 bases between them. The CDR3: CASSLEAPGLGTQYF. The DNA of the CDR3 is TGTGCCAGCAGCTTAGAGGCACCGGGACTTGGCACGCAGTATTTT.

The chain couples TRBV6-6 to TRBJ2-7; D ambiguous. Trimming stripped 6 bases from V and 0 bases from J, with 6 bases between. This CDR3 region has 12 residues. Germline V gene sequence: CDR1 MNHNY, CDR2 SVGAGI (reference sequence). The CDR3 here is CASRQLSYEQYF. The CDR3 nucleotides read TGTGCCAGCAGACAGCTCTCCTACGAGCAGTACTTC.

DNA for the CDR3: TGTGCCTGGAGTGTACGGCGTCCGTCGGGGGCTGAAGCTTTCTTT. Its translation: CAWSVRRPSGAEAFF. This chain uses TRBV30 with TRBJ1-1; weak D call: TRBD1 (5 bases). Looked up from germline, CDR1 is GTSNPN and CDR2 is SVGIG (reference sequence). The CDR3 totals 15 residues. V was shortened by 0 bases and J by 6 bases, with 17 bases between the two germline ends.

The chain is built from TRBV27 and TRBJ2-3, with TRBD2 matching over 12 bases. From germline, CDR1 is MNHEY and CDR2 SMNVEV (reference sequence). Losses at the gene ends were 5 bases for V and 10 bases for J; bases not matched to a gene: 7. The CDR3 contains 14 residues. In DNA, the CDR3 is TGTGCCAGCAGTACTGGACTAGCGGGAACATCGCAGTATTTT. Its protein is CASSTGLAGTSQYF.

This rearrangement joins TRBV7-2 to TRBJ1-2; 8 bases map to TRBD1. Germline CDR1 SGHTA, CDR2 FQGNSA. Trimming cost V 8 bases and J 7 bases; bases outside gene matches: 9. This CDR3 region has 13 residues. The CDR3 nucleotides are TGTGCCAGCCGAACGACAGGGGCTAGTGGCTACACCTTC. It yields the protein CASRTTGASGYTF.

The CDR3 loop is CASSQDQRDGYTF. CDR3 nucleotides: TGCGCCAGCAGCCAAGATCAGAGGGATGGCTACACCTTC. The chain recombines TRBV4-3 with TRBJ1-2, with D uncertain. The germline V gene has CDR1 LGHNA and CDR2 YSLEER. Trimming took off 0 bases at V and 6 bases at J, with 8 bases between the two ends. The CDR3 spans 13 residues.

This clone was seen a few times. The chain employs TRBV4-1 and TRBJ2-3; the match to TRBD2 covers 14 bases. This CDR3 comprises 16 residues. Germline assignment: CDR1 MGHRA and CDR2 YSYEKL. V trimming: 4 bases; J trimming: 1 base; junction bases outside the gene matches: 1. CDR3 bases: TGCGCCAGCAGCCTGGGACTAGCGGGGGGCACAGATACGCAGTATTTT. The encoded protein is CASSLGLAGGTDTQYF.

The J gene is TRBJ2-5, the V gene TRBV11-3; 7 bases agree with TRBD2. The CDR3 runs to 15 residues. V trimming: 0 bases; J trimming: 5 bases; junction bases outside the gene matches: 6. Germline assignment: CDR1 SGHNT and CDR2 YENEEA. In nucleotides, the CDR3 is TGTGCCAGCAGCTTAGATAACGCGGGAGAGGAGACCCAGTACTTC. Its translation is CASSLDNAGEETQYF. The full variable domain, its missing parts supplied by reference TRBV11-3 and TRBJ2-5, is EAGVVQSPRYKIIEKKQPVAFWCNPISGHNTLYWYLQNLGQGPELLIRYENEEAVDDSQLPKDRFSAERLKGVDSTLKIQPAELGDSAVYLCASSLDNAGEETQYFGPGTRLLVL.